Listed here is a single T cell receptor (beta chain). Its antigen remains unidentified. These data originate in a study of cytomegalovirus exposure and HLA in healthy donors. Points from the study as a whole: In vitro checks showed that three CMV-associated chains really do target CMV antigens. The tendency of first-cohort TCR clusters to co-occur in the 120 or so validation repertoires emerged from a later analysis.

Produced via immunoSEQ multiplex PCR; TCRdb's table is partial and in-frame only. The sample shows under 200,000 clones, roughly 86% of them seen only once. The V gene's germline CDR1 is MNHEY and CDR2 SMNVEV (reference sequence). V was pared by 2 bases and J by 5 bases, with 8 bases of the junction left unmatched. The CDR3 spans 17 residues. This chain links TRBV27 with TRBJ2-5; 13 bases are shared with TRBD2. Sequenced material: PBMCs. The clonotype was recovered from a young woman in good health and CMV-seropositive. The DNA of the CDR3 is TGTGCCAGCAGTTTACGTACTAGCGGGAGGGAATGGGAGACCCAGTACTTC. Encoded protein: CASSLRTSGREWETQYF.